The 11 T cell receptor beta chains given below trace back to one sample, sequenced in a study of control samples from healthy donors and cancer patients. The protocol was immunoSEQ multiplex PCR, while the TCRdb copy is restricted to in-frame clones and leaves out a portion. The sample includes roughly 450,000 clones, 90% of them seen just once. The sequencing input was PBMCs. The source is a man in his forties with head and neck cancer.

The rearrangement links TRBV7-8 to TRBJ2-3, with 8 nucleotides matching TRBD1. CDR1 is SGHVS and CDR2 is FQNEAQ in the germline V gene. The CDR3 has 15 amino acids. J lost 3 bases, V lost 5 bases, and 7 bases had no gene match. The CDR3 DNA sequence: TGTGCCAGCAGCCCATGGACAGGGAAGACAGATACGCAGTATTTT. Its translation: CASSPWTGKTDTQYF.

This sequence joins TRBV5-6 and TRBJ1-1; D not resolved. V gave up 3 bases and J gave up 0 bases, with 6 bases separating them. From germline, CDR1 is SGHDT and CDR2 YYEEEE. There are 13 residues in the CDR3. The CDR3, as DNA: TGTGCCAGCAGCTACTACGTGAACACTGAAGCTTTCTTT. It yields the protein CASSYYVNTEAFF.

This CDR3 reads CASSVVQYSYNEQFF. The CDR3 DNA sequence: TGTGCCAGCAGCGTAGTACAGTACTCCTACAATGAGCAGTTCTTC. The rearrangement links TRBV9 to TRBJ2-1; D is unclear. V was shortened by 0 bases and J by 0 bases, with 7 bases between the two germline ends. The CDR3 runs to 15 residues. CDR1 and CDR2 (germline): SGDLS, YYNGEE.

This clone was observed a single time. This chain joins TRBV28 and TRBJ2-7; TRBD2 matches 8 bases. Germline-derived CDR1 and CDR2 are MDHEN and SYDVKM. The CDR3 runs to 18 residues. Trimming at V came to 5 bases and at J to 0 bases, leaving 15 bases not matched to a gene. CDR3 in amino acids: CASSTQKPRGGISYEQYF. The DNA of the CDR3 is TGTGCCAGCAGTACCCAAAAACCGCGCGGGGGGATCTCCTACGAGCAGTACTTC.

The CDR3 region has the DNA TGCAGCGTTGACCCTTTACTAGCGGCGGGGGAGACCCAGTACTTC. Protein product: CSVDPLLAAGETQYF. The genes are TRBV29-1 and TRBJ2-5, with TRBD2 identical over 8 bases. V lost 3 bases, J lost 5 bases, and 11 bases stayed unmatched. The CDR3 extends over 15 amino acids. CDR1 is SQVTM, CDR2 ANQGSEA, per germline.

The V and J genes are TRBV30 and TRBJ2-7; 7 bases agree with TRBD1. Looked up from germline, CDR1 is GTSNPN and CDR2 is SVGIG (reference sequence). This CDR3 has 14 residues. The J segment lost 3 bases and the V segment lost 2 bases, leaving 7 bases of the junction unmatched. The CDR3 is CAWSLGTADYEQYF. CDR3 coding DNA: TGTGCCTGGAGTTTGGGGACAGCCGACTACGAGCAGTACTTC.

This clone appeared once. The chain has TRBV19 and TRBJ1-2; unclear D gene. Trimming cost V 7 bases and J 4 bases, with 10 bases left between them. The CDR3 loop spans 12 amino acids. CDR1 is LNHDA and CDR2 is SQIVND in the germline V gene (reference sequence). CDR3: CASNQVGYGYTF. The DNA for the CDR3 is TGTGCCAGTAATCAGGTTGGCTATGGCTACACCTTC.

This clone was observed a single time. The chain employs TRBV4-3 and TRBJ2-3, with D unclear. Germline loops: CDR1 LGHNA, CDR2 YSLEER. This CDR3 contains 15 residues. The germline V and J ends were trimmed by 0 bases and 2 bases, with 9 bases remaining between them. CDR3 DNA sequence: TGCGCCAGCAGCCAAGACCTTAGTAACACAGATACGCAGTATTTT. It encodes CASSQDLSNTDTQYF.

The V and J genes are TRBV9 and TRBJ2-7; D might be TRBD2 (6 bases). V lost 7 bases and J 5 bases, leaving 16 bases between the germline ends. Germline CDR1 is SGDLS and CDR2 is YYNGEE. The CDR3 covers 13 residues. The CDR3 is CASSLAGSHEQYF. For the CDR3, the DNA is TGTGCCAGCTCTTTGGCGGGATCCCACGAGCAGTACTTC.

The chain employs TRBV19 and TRBJ2-2; the D gene is possibly TRBD2 (6 bases). The germline V gene encodes CDR1 LNHDA and CDR2 SQIVND (reference sequence). The V end was cut by 6 bases, the J end by 0 bases, with 17 bases between. The CDR3 has 17 amino acids. CDR3 DNA sequence: TGTGCCAGTAGCACCAAGGGCGGGACGCCGAACACCGGGGAGCTGTTTTTT. As protein: CASSTKGGTPNTGELFF.

V usage is TRBV7-9 and J usage is TRBJ1-5, with D perhaps TRBD1 (6 bases). Looked up from germline, CDR1 is SEHNR and CDR2 is FQNEAQ (reference sequence). Trimming took off 1 base at V and 0 bases at J, with 16 bases between the two ends. The CDR3 is 18 residues long. The CDR3 reads CASSLEGTRQVSNQPQHF. CDR3 in DNA: TGTGCCAGCAGCTTAGAGGGAACCCGACAGGTTAGCAATCAGCCCCAGCATTTT.